The 32 T cell receptor beta chains listed next were all sequenced from one sample in a study of identifying expanded T cells in peripheral blood. Clones were read by immunoSEQ multiplex PCR, and TCRdb kept only the in-frame ones, dropping some. Altogether tens of thousands of clones are present, 65% to 85% being singletons, with the ten largest covering roughly 21%. Sequenced: blood. These receptors were taken from a person aged 18 to 75 in good health.

Comments on this clone: At one boundary the junction diverges from the germline segment, which might be a read error. V usage is TRBV9 and J usage is TRBJ1-5; D gene uncertain. CDR1 is SGDLS and CDR2 is YYNGEE in the germline V gene. This CDR3 is 13 amino acids long. This CDR3 reads CASSVGSSQPQHF. The DNA for the CDR3 is TGTGCCAGCAGCGTAGGGAGCAGTCAGCCCCAGCATTTT.

V is TRBV7-9 and J is TRBJ2-3, with D possibly matching TRBD1 (5 bases). The germline gives CDR1 SEHNR, CDR2 FQNEAQ (reference sequence). Trimming left V 2 bases short and J 3 bases short, with 6 bases between. This CDR3 contains 13 residues. The CDR3 nucleotides read TGTGCCAGCAGCTTATCAGGGACAGATACGCAGTATTTT. Its translation: CASSLSGTDTQYF.

In its sample, this clone was seen a few times. The chain has TRBV7-2 and TRBJ1-3; TRBD1 might be the D (5 bases). The V end was cut by 0 bases, the J end by 0 bases, with 9 bases between. Per germline, CDR1 SGHTA and CDR2 FQGNSA. The CDR3 runs 16 residues. CDR3 bases: TGTGCCAGCAGCTTAGCCTCCGGGACCTCTGGAAACACCATATATTTT. This encodes CASSLASGTSGNTIYF.

This sequence joins TRBV28 and TRBJ2-3; maybe TRBD1 (5 bases). V gave up 4 bases and J gave up 3 bases, with 20 bases separating them. This CDR3 spans 17 amino acids. Per germline, CDR1 MDHEN and CDR2 SYDVKM. Here the CDR3 reads CASSSPGGQGWTDTQYF. CDR3 sequence (DNA): TGTGCCAGCAGTTCCCCCGGTGGGCAGGGATGGACAGATACGCAGTATTTT.

The chain joins TRBV2 to TRBJ2-7; D gene uncertain. Germline loops: CDR1 SNHLY, CDR2 FYNNEI. The CDR3 runs 12 residues. V shed 4 bases and J shed 4 bases, with 8 bases lying between them. DNA of the CDR3: TGTGCCAGCAGTGCCCAGAATTACGAGCAGTACTTC. It yields the protein CASSAQNYEQYF.

This clone was observed once. V usage is TRBV5-6 and J usage is TRBJ2-2; D remains ambiguous. The length of the CDR3 is 13 residues. Germline V gene data show CDR1 as SGHDT and CDR2 as YYEEEE. The ends were cut back, 2 bases at V and 6 bases at J, with 8 bases in the middle. The CDR3 loop reads CASSFVIAGELFF. CDR3 coding DNA: TGTGCCAGCAGCTTCGTAATCGCCGGGGAGCTGTTTTTT. Together with reference TRBV5-6 and TRBJ2-2, the CDR3 gives the full variable domain: DAGVTQSPTHLIKTRGQQVTLRCSPKSGHDTVSWYQQALGQGPQFIFQYYEEEERQRGNFPDRFSGHQFPNYSSELNVNALLLGDSALYLCASSFVIAGELFFGEGSRLTVL.

The V gene is TRBV15, the J gene TRBJ1-5; no reliable D call. Between the trimmed V and J ends, which lost 3 bases and 3 bases, there was a span of 3 bases. This CDR3 region has 12 residues. Germline V gene sequence: CDR1 LNHNV, CDR2 YYDKDF (reference sequence). The CDR3 reads CATSSNNQPQHF. The CDR3 DNA reads TGTGCCACCAGCAGCAACAATCAGCCCCAGCATTTT.

This sequence joins TRBV5-6 and TRBJ1-4; no reliable D call. Germline loops: CDR1 SGHDT, CDR2 YYEEEE. With 1 base removed from V and 5 bases from J, the gap between germline ends came to 12 bases. CDR3 length: 15 amino acids. CDR3 coding DNA: TGTGCCAGCAGCTTGCCGGGGATCGGGAATGAAAAACTGTTTTTT. It translates to CASSLPGIGNEKLFF.

This clone was seen only once. This sequence joins TRBV9 and TRBJ2-3, with TRBD2 identical over 9 bases. This CDR3 region has 14 residues. Germline-derived CDR1 and CDR2 are SGDLS and YYNGEE. The V and J ends lost 7 bases and 6 bases, in that order; junction bases with no gene match: 9. The CDR3 nucleotides read TGTGCCAGCGGAGTAGCGGGAGTACGCGATACGCAGTATTTT. The encoded protein is CASGVAGVRDTQYF. Full variable domain (remainder filled in from reference TRBV9 and TRBJ2-3): DSGVTQTPKHLITATGQRVTLRCSPRSGDLSVYWYQQSLDQGLQFLIQYYNGEERAKGNILERFSAQQFPDLHSELNLSSLELGDSALYFCASGVAGVRDTQYFGPGTRLTVL.

The V gene is TRBV10-3, the J gene TRBJ1-4; a possible D gene is TRBD1 (5 bases). This CDR3 is built from 15 residues. V shed 3 bases and J shed 11 bases, with 19 bases lying between them. Germline V gene sequence: CDR1 ENHRY, CDR2 SYGVKD. The CDR3 region has the DNA TGTGCCATCAGTGAAGGACAACCCGCTGGCGGGAAACTGTTTTTT. Protein: CAISEGQPAGGKLFF.

CDR3 protein: CASRKGPYDTQYF. CDR3 nucleotide sequence: TGTGCCTCGAGGAAGGGGCCTTATGATACGCAGTATTTT. The chain recombines TRBV6-5 with TRBJ2-3; tentative D call: TRBD1 (5 bases). V lost 11 bases, J lost 6 bases, and 18 bases lay in between. Germline-derived CDR1 and CDR2 are MNHEY and SVGAGI. The CDR3 covers 13 residues.

The CDR3 nucleotides read TGCGCCAGCAGTCAACAGGGGGGGGCCTGGGGAACTGAAGCTTTCTTT. Encoded protein: CASSQQGGAWGTEAFF. The chain is built from TRBV23-1 and TRBJ1-1; 7 bases line up with TRBD1. TRBV23-1 is noted as an ORF with a role that remains uncertain. The CDR3 runs 16 residues. The J segment lost 5 bases and the V segment lost 2 bases, leaving 11 bases of the junction unmatched.

The chain links TRBV5-6 to TRBJ2-2; D gene unclear. The CDR3 extends over 15 amino acids. The V end lost 3 bases, the J end lost 2 bases, and 11 bases lay between the germline ends. Germline V lookup: CDR1 SGHDT, CDR2 YYEEEE. The DNA for the CDR3 is TGTGCCAGCAGCTCGCCGGGTCCCAACACCGGGGAGCTGTTTTTT. As protein: CASSSPGPNTGELFF.

This rearrangement joins TRBV28 to TRBJ1-4; a possible D gene is TRBD1 (6 bases). Trimming took 4 bases from V and 8 from J, leaving 17 bases between them. CDR1 and CDR2 from the germline V gene are MDHEN and SYDVKM. There are 15 residues in the CDR3. Written as DNA, the CDR3 is TGTGCCAGCAGTTCCCTTGGGGGCGAAGGGGAAAAACTGTTTTTT. Translating it yields CASSSLGGEGEKLFF.

The rearrangement uses TRBV27 and TRBJ1-1; TRBD1 might be the D (6 bases). V was clipped by 3 bases and J by 5 bases, with 25 bases between them. The germline CDR1 and CDR2 sequences are MNHEY and SMNVEV (reference sequence). The length of the CDR3 is 18 residues. This chain's CDR3 is CASSLGTGAGGPVTEAFF. The CDR3 DNA sequence: TGTGCCAGCAGTTTGGGTACCGGCGCGGGGGGGCCGGTAACTGAAGCTTTCTTT.

The chain's CDR3 is CASSDRGAGNTIYF. In DNA form, the CDR3 reads TGTGCCAGCAGTGACAGGGGCGCTGGAAACACCATATATTTT. The chain employs TRBV13 and TRBJ1-3; 8 bases are a match to TRBD1. The CDR3 is 14 residues long. Germline trimming cut 6 bases from V and 2 bases from J; bases unmatched to any gene: 3. Germline V gene sequence: CDR1 PRHDT, CDR2 FYEKMQ (reference sequence). The whole variable domain, filled in from reference TRBV13 and TRBJ1-3, reads AAGVIQSPRHLIKEKRETATLKCYPIPRHDTVYWYQQGPGQDPQFLISFYEKMQSDKGSIPDRFSAQQFSDYHSELNMSSLELGDSALYFCASSDRGAGNTIYFGEGSWLTVV.

The chain has TRBV4-3 and TRBJ2-2, with D perhaps matching TRBD2 (5 bases). V shed 0 bases and J shed 5 bases, with 10 bases lying between them. This CDR3 has 15 amino acids. Germline lookup yields CDR1 LGHNA and CDR2 YSLEER. CDR3 amino acids: CASSQERGFTGELFF. CDR3 bases: TGCGCCAGCAGCCAAGAGAGAGGGTTTACCGGGGAGCTGTTTTTT.

V and J are TRBV28 and TRBJ1-1; D is ambiguous. The CDR3 contains 13 residues. Between the trimmed V and J ends, which lost 6 bases and 0 bases, there was a span of 8 bases. Germline V lookup: CDR1 MDHEN, CDR2 SYDVKM. The CDR3 bases are TGTGCCAGCAGAACGAGGTTGAACACTGAAGCTTTCTTT. This codes for CASRTRLNTEAFF.

V usage is TRBV5-4 and J usage is TRBJ2-3, with TRBD2 matching 13 bases. Germline values: CDR1 SGHNT, CDR2 YYREEE (reference sequence). J lost 1 base, V lost 2 bases, and 10 bases had no gene match. The CDR3 is made up of 19 amino acids. Here the CDR3 reads CASSFPGLAGTGGTDTQYF. The CDR3 DNA reads as TGTGCCAGCAGCTTTCCGGGACTAGCGGGAACGGGAGGCACAGATACGCAGTATTTT.

This chain connects TRBV11-3 to TRBJ1-1; a weak D match, TRBD1 (5 bases). The germline gives CDR1 SGHNT, CDR2 YENEEA. V lost 0 bases to trimming and J lost 4 bases, with 12 bases between them. The CDR3 contains 15 residues. CDR3 bases: TGTGCCAGCAGCTTAGATGCAAGTGGGGGCACTGAAGCTTTCTTT. Protein sequence: CASSLDASGGTEAFF.

The chain is built from TRBV7-9 and TRBJ2-5, with D uncertain. The CDR3 extends over 13 amino acids. Germline CDR1 is SEHNR and CDR2 is FQNEAQ (reference sequence). Deletions cut 4 bases from V and 3 bases from J, with 9 bases between. CDR3 sequence: CASSSLGKETQYF. The CDR3 nucleotides are TGTGCCAGCAGCTCGCTGGGTAAAGAGACCCAGTACTTC.

This chain links TRBV9 with TRBJ2-3, with D perhaps TRBD1 (6 bases). Trimming removed 4 bases at V and 5 bases at J, with 14 bases between. Germline CDR1 SGDLS, CDR2 YYNGEE. The CDR3 covers 14 residues. The CDR3 protein is CASSNMGTQDTQYF. CDR3 sequence (DNA): TGTGCCAGCAGCAACATGGGGACACAAGATACGCAGTATTTT. Looking up the rest from reference TRBV9 and TRBJ2-3 gives the full variable domain: DSGVTQTPKHLITATGQRVTLRCSPRSGDLSVYWYQQSLDQGLQFLIQYYNGEERAKGNILERFSAQQFPDLHSELNLSSLELGDSALYFCASSNMGTQDTQYFGPGTRLTVL.

This clone was observed a single time. The chain carries TRBV4-1 and TRBJ1-1, with 8 nucleotides matching TRBD1. The CDR3 runs to 16 residues. Germline trimming cut 1 base from V and 4 bases from J; bases unmatched to any gene: 8. Per the germline V gene, CDR1 is MGHRA and CDR2 is YSYEKL. The CDR3 reads CASSQGWTGFTTEAFF. The DNA for the CDR3 is TGCGCCAGCAGCCAAGGGTGGACAGGGTTTACCACTGAAGCTTTCTTT.

The J gene is TRBJ2-3, the V gene TRBV7-3; D ambiguous. The CDR3 runs 12 residues. V dropped 3 bases and J dropped 3 bases, with 4 bases sitting between them. The V gene's germline CDR1 is SGHTA and CDR2 FQGTGA. This CDR3 is CASSFGTDTQYF. As DNA, the CDR3 is TGTGCCAGCAGCTTCGGAACAGATACGCAGTATTTT.

The J gene is TRBJ2-6, the V gene TRBV15; either TRBD1 or TRBD2 may fit D (5 bases each). The CDR3 runs 15 residues. Between the trimmed V and J ends, which lost 0 bases and 2 bases, there was a span of 5 bases. Germline CDR1 reads LNHNV; CDR2 reads YYDKDF (reference sequence). Written as DNA, the CDR3 is TGTGCCACCAGCAGAGAGGGGGCTGGGGCCAACGTCCTGACTTTC. It specifies CATSREGAGANVLTF. Using reference TRBV15 and TRBJ2-6 for the parts outside the CDR3, the full variable domain is DAMVIQNPRYQVTQFGKPVTLSCSQTLNHNVMYWYQQKSSQAPKLLFHYYDKDFNNEADTPDNFQSRRPNTSFCFLDIRSPGLGDTAMYLCATSREGAGANVLTFGAGSRLTVL.

The chain has TRBV6-6 and TRBJ1-2, with a weak D call TRBD1 (6 bases). Germline CDR1 reads MNHNY; CDR2 reads SVGAGI (reference sequence). CDR3 length equals 15 residues. Trimming pared 5 bases from V and 4 bases from J, leaving 17 bases between. The CDR3 spells CASSPGQLFIYGYTF. In DNA, the CDR3 is TGTGCCAGCAGTCCAGGACAGCTATTCATCTATGGCTACACCTTC.

The chain has TRBV2 and TRBJ1-1; TRBD1 might be the D (5 bases). CDR1 is SNHLY and CDR2 is FYNNEI in the germline V gene. This CDR3 spans 14 amino acids. V was cut by 6 bases and J by 0 bases, with 11 bases left in between. The chain's CDR3 is CASRDSGMNTEAFF. DNA of the CDR3: TGTGCCAGCAGGGATTCAGGGATGAACACTGAAGCTTTCTTT.

The chain has TRBV6-4 and TRBJ1-1; D is uncertain. The CDR3 totals 13 residues. CDR1 is MRHNA and CDR2 is SNTAGT in the germline V gene. Trimming removed 4 bases at V and 0 bases at J, with 6 bases between. CDR3 residues: CASSGEMNTEAFF. In DNA, the CDR3 is TGTGCCAGCAGTGGGGAAATGAACACTGAAGCTTTCTTT.

The V and J genes are TRBV6-1 and TRBJ2-7, with no clear D. The germline V gene encodes CDR1 MNHNS and CDR2 SASEGT. V was pared by 8 bases and J by 0 bases, with 14 bases between. This CDR3 contains 14 residues. The CDR3 reads CASSQARASYEQYF. In DNA, the CDR3 is TGTGCCAGCTCCCAGGCACGGGCCTCCTACGAGCAGTACTTC.

The chain links TRBV9 to TRBJ1-4; no clear D gene. This CDR3 is built from 14 residues. V dropped 0 bases and J dropped 7 bases, with 10 bases sitting between them. The germline gives CDR1 SGDLS, CDR2 YYNGEE. The CDR3 sequence is CASSVVGLGEKLFF. The CDR3 DNA follows: TGTGCCAGCAGCGTAGTAGGATTGGGTGAAAAACTGTTTTTT.

The genes are TRBV19 and TRBJ2-1, with TRBD1 matching 7 bases. The CDR3 extends over 15 amino acids. The germline V gene encodes CDR1 LNHDA and CDR2 SQIVND (reference sequence). J gave up 4 bases and V 3 bases, and 6 bases lay outside the gene matches. CDR3 in DNA: TGTGCCAGTAGTATCGAAATGACAGGGTACAATGAGCAGTTCTTC. It translates to CASSIEMTGYNEQFF.

This sequence joins TRBV4-3 and TRBJ2-7; 7 positions match TRBD2. The germline gives CDR1 LGHNA, CDR2 YSLEER. The J segment lost 3 bases and the V segment lost 0 bases, leaving 5 bases of the junction unmatched. This CDR3 spans 15 amino acids. CDR3 sequence: CASSQDWLADYEQYF. In DNA, the CDR3 is TGCGCCAGCAGCCAAGACTGGCTAGCGGACTACGAGCAGTACTTC.